The T cell receptor beta chain described here comes from a study of blood T cell repertoires in COVID-19. Under the authors' procedure: Nucleated cell counts were estimated from reference gene primer amplification. The method was immunoSEQ multiplex PCR; TCRdb's version includes in-frame clones alone and lacks a portion of them. That table furnishes V, J and clone size, whereas the DNA furnished D and trimming. There are roughly 220,000 clones in the sample; around 80% occur only once, and around 5.1% lies in the top ten. A few counts support this clone. The germline gives CDR1 LNHDA, CDR2 SQIVND (reference sequence). This CDR3 contains 15 residues. Trimming shortened V by 6 bases and J by 7 bases, and 18 bases separated the two germline ends.

This sequence originates from a woman aged 70-85 years with acute or convalescent COVID-19. Specimen: peripheral blood. J is TRBJ1-4 and V is TRBV19; D uncertain. In nucleotides, the CDR3 is TGTGCCAGTAGCCCGGCGGGCTACGCAAGTGAAAAACTGTTTTTT. Its protein product is CASSPAGYASEKLFF.